The TCR beta chain described here comes from a study of blood T cell repertoires in COVID-19. The wider study: Both acute and convalescent COVID-19 samples were obtained from the United States, Italy and Spain. T cells, B-cell-depleted T cells, or PBMCs provided the cDNA or gDNA that served as material.

Germline V gene sequence: CDR1 MNHNS, CDR2 SASEGT. Trimming took off 4 bases at V and 0 bases at J, with 13 bases between the two ends. The CDR3 is 16 residues long. TCRdb keeps only in-frame clones here, not all; method: immunoSEQ multiplex PCR. The data contain approximately 100,000 clones, roughly 90% of them singletons. While infection was still active, Seattle patients were enrolled and then followed longitudinally. This TCR was recovered from a human donor with COVID-19, enrolled during active disease. The donor label of this sample is uncertain. Sequencing input: peripheral blood. The genes are TRBV6-1 and TRBJ1-3; possible D gene TRBD1, 5 bases. DNA for the CDR3: TGTGCCAGCAGTGCCCTCGGGGGGAACTCTGGAAACACCATATATTTT. As protein: CASSALGGNSGNTIYF.